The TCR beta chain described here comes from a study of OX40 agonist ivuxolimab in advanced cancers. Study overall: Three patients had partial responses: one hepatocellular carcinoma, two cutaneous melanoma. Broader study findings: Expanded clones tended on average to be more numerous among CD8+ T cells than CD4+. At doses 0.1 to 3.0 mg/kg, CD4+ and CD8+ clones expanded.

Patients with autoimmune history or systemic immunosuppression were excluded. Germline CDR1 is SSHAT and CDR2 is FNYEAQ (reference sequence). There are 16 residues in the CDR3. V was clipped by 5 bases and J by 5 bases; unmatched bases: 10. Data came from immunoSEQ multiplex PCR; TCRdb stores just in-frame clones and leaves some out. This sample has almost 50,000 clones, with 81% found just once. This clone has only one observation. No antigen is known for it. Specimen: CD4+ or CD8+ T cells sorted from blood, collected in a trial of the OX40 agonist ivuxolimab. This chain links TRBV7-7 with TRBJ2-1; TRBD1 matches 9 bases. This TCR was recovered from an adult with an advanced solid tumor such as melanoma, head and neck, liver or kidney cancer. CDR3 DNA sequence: TGTGCCAGCAGCCTCTCGGACAGGGGTTCCAACAATGAGCAGTTCTTC. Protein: CASSLSDRGSNNEQFF. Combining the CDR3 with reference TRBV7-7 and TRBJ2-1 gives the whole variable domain GAGVSQSPRYKVTKRGQDVTLRCDPISSHATLYWYQQALGQGPEFLTYFNYEAQPDKSGLPSDRFSAERPEGSISTLTIQRTEQRDSAMYRCASSLSDRGSNNEQFFGPGTRLTVL.